This TCR beta chain is from a study of cytomegalovirus exposure and HLA in healthy donors. On this clone itself: Its target is unknown.

General study results and limits: The study put 150 or so TCR beta chains on its list as cytomegalovirus-associated.

Both 60 Vbeta primers and 13 Jbeta primers went into the PCR. The assay was immunoSEQ multiplex PCR, and TCRdb's table has in-frame clones only and misses some. The repertoire holds more than 95,000 clones, with about three quarters as singletons. The sample taken for sequencing was PBMCs. The clonotype was recovered from a woman younger than 35 in good health and CMV-seropositive.

The CDR3 nucleotides are TGTGCCAGCAGCTTGGAAGTAGCGGGAGGGCGTGAGCAGTTCTTC. It is translated as CASSLEVAGGREQFF. This chain links TRBV7-3 with TRBJ2-1; 11 bases match TRBD2. CDR3 length: 15 residues. Unmatched junction bases numbered 7, after V lost 3 bases and J lost 9 bases. Germline V lookup: CDR1 SGHTA, CDR2 FQGTGA.